This is a list of T cell receptor beta chains from one sample in a study of shared clonotypes between healthy human individuals. Sequencing used immunoSEQ multiplex PCR; TCRdb keeps in-frame clones, though not all of them. The profile shows more than 2 million clones, approximately 95% of them singletons. Sequencing input: naive CD4+ T cells sorted from blood. The receptors were sampled from a man younger than 35 in good health. CDR3s include the opening cysteine and the closing phenylalanine or tryptophan. Fields, in order: D gene, J gene, clone size, V gene, CDR3 protein, CDR3 DNA. D genes are given only for firm matches. Expanded clones get a size class; other rows say once, few or many, or leave the size out.

-	TRBJ1-1	-	TRBV10-2	CASSGVGRGAFF	TGCGCCAGCAGTGGGGTGGGACGGGGAGCTTTCTTT
-	TRBJ2-5	-	TRBV5-4	CASSLGVALQETQYF	TGTGCCAGCAGCCTCGGGGTAGCGTTACAAGAGACCCAGTACTTC
TRBD1	TRBJ2-5	-	TRBV6-5	CASSYGTGRETQYF	TGTGCCAGCAGTTACGGGACAGGGAGAGAGACCCAGTACTTC
-	TRBJ2-3	-	TRBV7-9	CASSSSGTDTQYF	TGTGCCAGCAGCTCTTCAGGGACGGATACGCAGTATTTT
TRBD1	TRBJ2-1	few	TRBV5-1	CASSSGTGGYNEQFF	TGCGCCAGCAGCTCCGGGACAGGGGGTTACAATGAGCAGTTCTTC
TRBD1	TRBJ1-1	-	TRBV10-1	CASSATGAGTEAFF	TGCGCCAGCAGTGCAACAGGGGCGGGAACTGAAGCTTTCTTT
TRBD1	TRBJ2-4	-	TRBV9	CASSFSDRDIQYF	TGTGCCAGCAGCTTCAGTGACAGGGACATTCAGTACTTC
TRBD1	TRBJ1-2	-	TRBV7-9	CASSSGQGAGYTF	TGTGCCAGCAGCTCCGGACAGGGTGCCGGCTACACCTTC
TRBD1	TRBJ1-2	-	TRBV27	CASSSGTGFGYTF	TGTGCCAGCAGTTCGGGGACAGGTTTCGGCTACACCTTC
TRBD1	TRBJ2-7	-	TRBV27	CASSPVDRGFYEQYF	TGTGCCAGCAGTCCTGTGGACAGGGGGTTCTACGAGCAGTACTTC
-	TRBJ2-5	once	TRBV7-2	CASSRGKTQYF	TGTGCCAGCAGCAGGGGGAAGACCCAGTACTTC
-	TRBJ2-1	-	TRBV5-4	CASSLRQDSYNEQFF	TGTGCCAGCAGCTTGAGGCAGGACTCCTACAATGAGCAGTTCTTC
-	TRBJ2-5	-	TRBV7-8	CASSPQVAETQYF	TGTGCCAGCAGCCCTCAGGTAGCCGAGACCCAGTACTTC
TRBD1	TRBJ2-7	-	TRBV27	CASSLGSGQGFYEQYF	TGTGCCAGCAGTTTAGGTTCCGGACAGGGATTCTACGAGCAGTACTTC
-	TRBJ2-3	-	TRBV5-3	CARSLAGRGTDTQYF	TGTGCCAGAAGCTTGGCGGGGAGGGGGACAGATACGCAGTATTTT
-	TRBJ1-1	-	TRBV19	CASSIRDGNTEAFF	TGTGCCAGTAGTATACGGGACGGGAACACTGAAGCTTTCTTT
TRBD2	TRBJ2-5	-	TRBV7-7	CASSPLAGGPGETQYF	TGTGCTAGCAGCCCGTTAGCGGGGGGCCCTGGGGAGACCCAGTACTTC
-	TRBJ2-5	-	TRBV6-5	CASSYGAPAKGETQYF	TGTGCCAGCAGTTACGGGGCACCCGCTAAGGGGGAGACCCAGTACTTC
TRBD2	TRBJ2-1	-	TRBV6-1	CASSNLLRGNNEQFF	TGTGCCAGCAGTAACCTACTGCGGGGGAACAATGAGCAGTTCTTC
-	TRBJ1-5	once	TRBV30	CAWSVKGGNQPQHF	TGTGCCTGGAGTGTGAAGGGAGGGAATCAGCCCCAGCATTTT
-	TRBJ2-2	-	TRBV25-1	CASSEYGGNTGELFF	TGTGCCAGCAGTGAATACGGGGGCAACACCGGGGAGCTGTTTTTT
TRBD1	TRBJ1-1	-	TRBV7-2	CASSHGQGWGTEAFF	TGTGCCAGCAGCCACGGACAGGGCTGGGGCACTGAAGCTTTCTTT
-	TRBJ2-1	-	TRBV6-5	CASSRPGALDNEQFF	TGTGCCAGCAGCCGACCGGGGGCGCTTGACAATGAGCAGTTCTTC
TRBD1	TRBJ2-7	-	TRBV5-4	CASSRGQDYEQYF	TGTGCCAGCAGCCGGGGACAGGACTACGAGCAGTACTTC
TRBD1	TRBJ2-7	-	TRBV6-1	CASRGQGALYEQYF	TGTGCCAGCAGGGGACAGGGGGCCCTCTACGAGCAGTACTTC
-	TRBJ1-6	-	TRBV6-1	CASRATVSPPPLHF	TGTGCCAGCAGAGCCACGGTTTCTCCGCCACCCCTCCACTTT
-	TRBJ1-3	-	TRBV18	CASSPPNRDGGSGNTIYF	TGTGCCAGCTCACCGCCAAACCGGGACGGCGGTTCTGGAAACACCATATATTTT
-	TRBJ2-1	-	TRBV5-1	CASSPLAYNEQFF	TGCGCCAGTTCTCCCTTAGCCTACAATGAGCAGTTCTTC
-	TRBJ2-7	-	TRBV5-6	CASSLDQGRTAYEQYF	TGTGCCAGCAGCTTGGATCAGGGAAGGACCGCCTACGAGCAGTACTTC
TRBD2	TRBJ2-1	-	TRBV10-3	CAAGDPRNEQFF	TGTGCCGCGGGAGATCCTCGGAATGAGCAGTTCTTC
-	TRBJ1-2	-	TRBV27	CASSLSGSTSGYTF	TGTGCCAGCAGTTTAAGCGGTTCAACCTCTGGCTACACCTTC
-	TRBJ1-3	-	TRBV18	CASSPPARGENTIYF	TGTGCCAGCTCACCACCGGCCCGGGGTGAAAACACCATATATTTT
TRBD2	TRBJ2-2	-	TRBV7-2	CASSAGLAGATGELFF	TGTGCCAGCAGCGCCGGACTAGCGGGAGCCACCGGGGAGCTGTTTTTT
-	TRBJ2-2	-	TRBV4-1	CASSQEDQGTGELFF	TGCGCCAGCAGCCAAGAGGACCAGGGGACCGGGGAGCTGTTTTTT
-	TRBJ2-7	-	TRBV5-1	CASSAGLAEGEQYF	TGCGCCAGCAGCGCGGGGCTTGCGGAAGGCGAGCAGTACTTC
TRBD2	TRBJ2-1	-	TRBV27	CASTYFGAGGNNEQFF	TGTGCCAGCACTTACTTTGGAGCGGGGGGGAACAATGAGCAGTTCTTC
TRBD2	TRBJ2-5	-	TRBV29-1	CSVAGGLEETQYF	TGCAGCGTTGCGGGAGGACTAGAAGAGACCCAGTACTTC
-	TRBJ1-4	-	TRBV28	CASSTGGGKLFF	TGTGCCAGCAGTACCGGGGGGGGAAAACTGTTTTTT
TRBD1	TRBJ2-1	-	TRBV2	CASSMDRVGEQFF	TGTGCCAGCAGTATGGACAGGGTGGGTGAGCAGTTCTTC
-	TRBJ2-7	-	TRBV14	CASSPNRGQQALSYEQYF	TGTGCCAGCAGCCCTAACCGGGGGCAACAGGCGCTCTCCTACGAGCAGTACTTC
TRBD2	TRBJ2-2	few	TRBV5-1	CASSLLAGGTGELFF	TGCGCCAGCAGCTTATTAGCGGGTGGCACCGGGGAGCTGTTTTTT
TRBD1	TRBJ1-2	-	TRBV5-8	CASSSGQGYYGYTF	TGTGCCAGCAGCTCGGGACAGGGCTACTATGGCTACACCTTC
-	TRBJ1-2	-	TRBV6-1	CAIAGADYGYTF	TGTGCGATAGCCGGGGCAGACTATGGCTACACCTTC
-	TRBJ1-5	-	TRBV28	CASTLRVNSNQPQHF	TGTGCCAGCACCCTGAGGGTAAATAGCAATCAGCCCCAGCATTTT
-	TRBJ1-5	-	TRBV4-3	CASSQGVNQPQHF	TGCGCCAGCAGCCAAGGGGTGAATCAGCCCCAGCATTTT
-	TRBJ1-2	once	TRBV25-1	CASNAMGWLGGYTF	TGTGCCAGCAATGCTATGGGATGGTTAGGTGGCTACACCTTC
-	TRBJ2-5	-	TRBV18	CASSPTYQETQYF	TGTGCCAGCTCACCAACGTACCAAGAGACCCAGTACTTC
-	TRBJ2-2	few	TRBV5-4	CASSSRATGELFF	TGTGCCAGCAGCTCAAGGGCAACCGGGGAGCTGTTTTTT
-	TRBJ2-6	-	TRBV7-2	CASSSALGSGANVLTF	TGTGCCAGCAGCTCGGCGCTTGGGTCTGGGGCCAACGTCCTGACTTTC